This T cell receptor (beta chain) derives from a study of blood T cell repertoires in COVID-19. About the research overall: Acute and convalescent COVID-19 samples came from the United States, Italy and Spain.

The CDR3 covers 17 residues. The J segment lost 4 bases and the V segment lost 4 bases, leaving 11 bases of the junction unmatched. In germline, CDR1 is LNHNV, CDR2 YYDKDF (reference sequence). In the original analysis: Reference gene primer amplification gave nucleated cell count estimates. Assay used: immunoSEQ multiplex PCR; TCRdb lists only in-frame clones, some missing. D and trimming were read from the DNA, whereas the V and J calls and clone size are those reported in that table. The data show about 200,000 clones, with about 93% seen just once and 0.5% to 0.6% held by the top ten. The rearrangement links TRBV15 to TRBJ2-1, with 9 bases identical to TRBD2. Sample: peripheral blood. The sequence was collected from a man aged 45-65 years with acute or convalescent COVID-19. For the CDR3, the DNA is TGTGCCACCAGCACCCTGTGGCGGGGGGGCCGGTACAATGAGCAGTTCTTC. Translated: CATSTLWRGGRYNEQFF.